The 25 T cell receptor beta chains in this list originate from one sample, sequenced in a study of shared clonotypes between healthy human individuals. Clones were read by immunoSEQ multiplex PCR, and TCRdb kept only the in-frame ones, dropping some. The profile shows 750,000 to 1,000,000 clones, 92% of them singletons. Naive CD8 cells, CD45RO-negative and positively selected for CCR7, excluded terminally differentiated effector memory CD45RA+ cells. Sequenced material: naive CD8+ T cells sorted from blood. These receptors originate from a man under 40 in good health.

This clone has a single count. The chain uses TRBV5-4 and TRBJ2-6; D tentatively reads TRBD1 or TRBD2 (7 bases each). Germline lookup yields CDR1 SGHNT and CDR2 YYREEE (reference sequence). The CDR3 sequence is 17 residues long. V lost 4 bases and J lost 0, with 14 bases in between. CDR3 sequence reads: CASSRQGGDSGANVLTF. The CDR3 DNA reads TGTGCCAGCAGCAGACAGGGAGGGGACTCTGGGGCCAACGTCCTGACTTTC.

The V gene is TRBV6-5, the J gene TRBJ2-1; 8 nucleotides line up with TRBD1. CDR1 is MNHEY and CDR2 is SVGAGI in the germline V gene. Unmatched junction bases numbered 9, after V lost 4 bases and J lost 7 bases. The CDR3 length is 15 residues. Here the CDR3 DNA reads TGTGCCAGCAGTTTCCGACAGGGGCTACAGAATGAGCAGTTCTTC. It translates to CASSFRQGLQNEQFF.

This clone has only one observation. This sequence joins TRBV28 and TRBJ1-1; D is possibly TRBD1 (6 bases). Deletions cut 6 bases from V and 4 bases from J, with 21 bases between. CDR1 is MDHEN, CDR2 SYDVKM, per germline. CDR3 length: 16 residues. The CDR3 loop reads CASSLPRLGASTEAFF. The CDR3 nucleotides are TGTGCCAGCAGCCTCCCCCGGCTGGGGGCTAGCACTGAAGCTTTCTTT.

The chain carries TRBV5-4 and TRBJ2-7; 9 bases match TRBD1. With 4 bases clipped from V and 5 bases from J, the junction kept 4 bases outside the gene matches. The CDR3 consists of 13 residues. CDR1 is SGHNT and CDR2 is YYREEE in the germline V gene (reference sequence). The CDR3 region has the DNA TGTGCCAGCAGCCAACAGGGGGCCCACGAGCAGTACTTC. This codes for CASSQQGAHEQYF.

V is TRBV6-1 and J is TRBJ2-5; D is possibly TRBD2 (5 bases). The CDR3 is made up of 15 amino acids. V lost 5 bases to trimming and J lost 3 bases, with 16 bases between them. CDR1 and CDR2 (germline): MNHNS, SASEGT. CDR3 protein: CASSIPRVGKETQYF. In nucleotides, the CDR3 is TGTGCCAGCAGTATACCGAGGGTGGGAAAAGAGACCCAGTACTTC.

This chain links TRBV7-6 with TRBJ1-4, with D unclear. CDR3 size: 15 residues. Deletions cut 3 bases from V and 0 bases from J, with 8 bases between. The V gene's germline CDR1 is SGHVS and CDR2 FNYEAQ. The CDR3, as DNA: TGTGCCAGCAGCTTTTTGGGATCAACTAATGAAAAACTGTTTTTT. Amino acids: CASSFLGSTNEKLFF.

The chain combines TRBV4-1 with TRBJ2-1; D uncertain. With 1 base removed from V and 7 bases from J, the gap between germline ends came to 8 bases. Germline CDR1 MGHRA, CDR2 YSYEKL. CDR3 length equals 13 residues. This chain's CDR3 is CASSQVGQNEQFF. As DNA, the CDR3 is TGCGCCAGCAGCCAAGTGGGTCAGAATGAGCAGTTCTTC.

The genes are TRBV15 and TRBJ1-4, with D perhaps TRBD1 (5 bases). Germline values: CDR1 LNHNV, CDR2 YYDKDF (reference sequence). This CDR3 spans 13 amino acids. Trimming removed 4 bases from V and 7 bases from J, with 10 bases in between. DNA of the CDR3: TGTGCCACCAGCACAGGGTTTGTTGAAAAACTGTTTTTT. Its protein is CATSTGFVEKLFF.

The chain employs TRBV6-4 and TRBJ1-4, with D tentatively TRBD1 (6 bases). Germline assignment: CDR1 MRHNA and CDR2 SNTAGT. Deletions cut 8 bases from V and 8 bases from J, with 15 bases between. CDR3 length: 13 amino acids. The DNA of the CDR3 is TGTGCCAGCCTCCTAGGGACACGGGAAAAACTGTTTTTT. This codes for CASLLGTREKLFF.

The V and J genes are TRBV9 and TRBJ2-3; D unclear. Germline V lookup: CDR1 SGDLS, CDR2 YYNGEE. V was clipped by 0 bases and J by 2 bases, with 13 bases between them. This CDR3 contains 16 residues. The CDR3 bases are TGTGCCAGCAGCGTAGCGTGGGATACCACCACAGATACGCAGTATTTT. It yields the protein CASSVAWDTTTDTQYF.

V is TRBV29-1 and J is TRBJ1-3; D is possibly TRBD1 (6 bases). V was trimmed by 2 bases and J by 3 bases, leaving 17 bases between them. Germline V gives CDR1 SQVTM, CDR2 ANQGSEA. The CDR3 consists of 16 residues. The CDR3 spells CSVEHWEGGNGNTIYF. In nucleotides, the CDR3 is TGCAGCGTTGAACACTGGGAGGGGGGGAATGGAAACACCATATATTTT. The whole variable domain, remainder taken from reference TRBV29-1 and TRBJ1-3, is SAVISQKPSRDICQRGTSLTIQCQVDSQVTMMFWYRQQPGQSLTLIATANQGSEATYESGFVIDKFPISRPNLTFSTLTVSNMSPEDSSIYLCSVEHWEGGNGNTIYFGEGSWLTVV.

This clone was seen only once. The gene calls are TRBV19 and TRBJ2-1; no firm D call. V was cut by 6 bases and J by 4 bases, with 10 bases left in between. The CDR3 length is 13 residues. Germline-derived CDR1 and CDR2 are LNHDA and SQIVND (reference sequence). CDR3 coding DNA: TGTGCCAGTAGCGGAGCCTCTTACAATGAGCAGTTCTTC. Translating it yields CASSGASYNEQFF.

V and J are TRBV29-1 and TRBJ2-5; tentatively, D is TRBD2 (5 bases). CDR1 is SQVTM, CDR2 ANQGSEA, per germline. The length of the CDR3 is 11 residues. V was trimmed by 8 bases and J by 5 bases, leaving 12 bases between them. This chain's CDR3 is CSLIRGETQYF. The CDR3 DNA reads TGCAGCCTCATCCGGGGTGAGACCCAGTACTTC.

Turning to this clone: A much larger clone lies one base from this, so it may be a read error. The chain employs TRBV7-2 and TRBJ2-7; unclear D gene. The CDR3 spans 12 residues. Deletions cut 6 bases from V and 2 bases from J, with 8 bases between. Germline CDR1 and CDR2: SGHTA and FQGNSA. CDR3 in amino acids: CASSSTPYEQYF. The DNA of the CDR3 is TGTGCCAGCAGTTCTACCCCCTACGAGCAGTACTTC.

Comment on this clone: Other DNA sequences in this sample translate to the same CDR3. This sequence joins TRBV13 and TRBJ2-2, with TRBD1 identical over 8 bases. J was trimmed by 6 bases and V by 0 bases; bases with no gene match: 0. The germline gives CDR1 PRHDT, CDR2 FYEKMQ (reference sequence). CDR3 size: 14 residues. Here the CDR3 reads CASSLGRGPGELFF. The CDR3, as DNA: TGTGCCAGCAGCTTAGGCAGGGGGCCCGGGGAGCTGTTTTTT.

The DNA for the CDR3 is TGTGCCAGCACCGCCCAGGGGGCGGTTGGTGGCTACACCTTC. It encodes CASTAQGAVGGYTF. J is TRBJ1-2 and V is TRBV6-5, with 8 bases fitting TRBD1. Germline values: CDR1 MNHEY, CDR2 SVGAGI. The CDR3 consists of 14 residues. With 7 bases clipped from V and 7 bases from J, the junction kept 11 bases outside the gene matches.

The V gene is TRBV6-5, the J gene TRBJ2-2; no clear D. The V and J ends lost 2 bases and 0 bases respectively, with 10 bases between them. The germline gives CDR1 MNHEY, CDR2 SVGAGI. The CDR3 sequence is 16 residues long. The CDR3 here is CASSYRAAPNTGELFF. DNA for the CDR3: TGTGCCAGCAGTTACCGGGCAGCTCCGAACACCGGGGAGCTGTTTTTT.

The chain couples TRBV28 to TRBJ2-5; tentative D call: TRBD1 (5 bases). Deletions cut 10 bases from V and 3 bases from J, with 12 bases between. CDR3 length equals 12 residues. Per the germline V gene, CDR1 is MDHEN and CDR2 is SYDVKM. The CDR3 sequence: CATQGTEETQYF. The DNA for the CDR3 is TGTGCCACCCAGGGTACGGAAGAGACCCAGTACTTC.

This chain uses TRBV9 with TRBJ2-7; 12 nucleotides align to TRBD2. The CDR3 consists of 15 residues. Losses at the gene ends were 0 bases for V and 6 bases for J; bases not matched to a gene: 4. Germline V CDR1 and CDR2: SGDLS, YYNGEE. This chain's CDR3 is CASSVGLAGVGEQYF. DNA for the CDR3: TGTGCCAGCAGCGTAGGACTAGCGGGAGTGGGCGAGCAGTACTTC.

CDR3 nucleotides: TGTGCCAGCAACCGTGGGACGGCTGAGCAGTTCTTC. This encodes CASNRGTAEQFF. The chain has TRBV9 and TRBJ2-1; D may correspond to TRBD1 or TRBD2 (5 bases each). Trimming took 6 bases from V and 9 from J, leaving 13 bases between them. This CDR3 has 12 amino acids. CDR1 is SGDLS, CDR2 YYNGEE, per germline.

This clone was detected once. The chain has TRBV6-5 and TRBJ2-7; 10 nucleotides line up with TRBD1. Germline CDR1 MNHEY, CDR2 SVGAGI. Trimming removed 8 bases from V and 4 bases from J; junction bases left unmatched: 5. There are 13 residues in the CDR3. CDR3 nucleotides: TGTGCCAGCGGGGGGACAGGGGAATACGAGCAGTACTTC. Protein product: CASGGTGEYEQYF.

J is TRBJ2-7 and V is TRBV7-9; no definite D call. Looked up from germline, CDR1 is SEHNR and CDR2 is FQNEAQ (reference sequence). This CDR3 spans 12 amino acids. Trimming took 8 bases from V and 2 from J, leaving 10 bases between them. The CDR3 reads CASGLRTYEQYF. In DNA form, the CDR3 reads TGTGCCAGCGGGCTTAGGACCTACGAGCAGTACTTC.

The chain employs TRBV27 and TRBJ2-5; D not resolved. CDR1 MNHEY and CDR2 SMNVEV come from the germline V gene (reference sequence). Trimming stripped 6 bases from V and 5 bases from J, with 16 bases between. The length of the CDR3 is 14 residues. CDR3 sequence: CASRVLAPGETQYF. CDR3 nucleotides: TGTGCCAGCAGAGTTCTGGCTCCCGGGGAGACCCAGTACTTC.

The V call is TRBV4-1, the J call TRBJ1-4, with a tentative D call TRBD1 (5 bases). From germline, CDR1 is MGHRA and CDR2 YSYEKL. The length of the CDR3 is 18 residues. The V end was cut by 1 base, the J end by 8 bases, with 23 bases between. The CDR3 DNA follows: TGCGCCAGCAGCCAAGGGTGGTGGGTGGGGGGAGTGGAGGAAAAACTGTTTTTT. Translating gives CASSQGWWVGGVEEKLFF.

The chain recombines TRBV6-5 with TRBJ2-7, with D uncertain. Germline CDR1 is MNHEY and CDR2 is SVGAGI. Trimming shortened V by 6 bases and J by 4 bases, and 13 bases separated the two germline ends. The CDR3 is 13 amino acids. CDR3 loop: CASSANGQYEQYF. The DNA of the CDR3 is TGTGCCAGCAGCGCAAACGGTCAATACGAGCAGTACTTC.